The rows below give T cell receptor beta chains drawn from one sample of a study of blood T cell repertoires in COVID-19. Sequenced by immunoSEQ multiplex PCR; TCRdb stores in-frame clones only, minus some. The sample records approximately 80,000 clones, 65% to 90% being singletons. The sequenced sample was peripheral blood. All receptors come from a man older than 75 with acute or convalescent COVID-19. Each CDR3 is given with its conserved first and last residue. Each record gives: D gene, J gene, clone size, V gene, CDR3 DNA, CDR3 protein. The D gene is left open where the match is weak. Clone size is not always given. Where it is, it says once, few, many or a class for expanded clones.

d_call: TRBD1; j_call: TRBJ2-2; clone_size: NA; v_call: TRBV5-1; cdr3_nt: TGCGCCAGCAGCGACCCAGGGGGCTCCGGGGAGCTGTTTTTT; cdr3_aa: CASSDPGGSGELFF
d_call: NA; j_call: TRBJ1-1; clone_size: few; v_call: TRBV11-2; cdr3_nt: TGTGCCAGCAGCTTAGCTAGTCCCCGTGAAGCTTTCTTT; cdr3_aa: CASSLASPREAFF
d_call: NA; j_call: TRBJ2-7; clone_size: NA; v_call: TRBV2; cdr3_nt: TGTGCCAGCAGGGATAGACAGGTTATCTACGAGCAGTACTTC; cdr3_aa: CASRDRQVIYEQYF
d_call: TRBD1; j_call: TRBJ1-1; clone_size: NA; v_call: TRBV5-1; cdr3_nt: TGCGCCAGCAGCCCCGGGGCAGGGGGTAACACTGAAGCTTTCTTT; cdr3_aa: CASSPGAGGNTEAFF
d_call: TRBD1; j_call: TRBJ1-2; clone_size: NA; v_call: TRBV19; cdr3_nt: TGTGCCAGTAGTACCTCGGGACAGCCGACCTATGGCTACACCTTC; cdr3_aa: CASSTSGQPTYGYTF
d_call: TRBD2; j_call: TRBJ2-2; clone_size: NA; v_call: TRBV7-2; cdr3_nt: TGTGCCAGCAGCTTAGCTCTCAGGACTAGCGGGAGGGGCCGGACCGGGGAGCTGTTTTTT; cdr3_aa: CASSLALRTSGRGRTGELFF
d_call: TRBD2; j_call: TRBJ2-3; clone_size: few; v_call: TRBV11-2; cdr3_nt: TGTGCCAGCATCGCAACTTCCGGGACTAGCGGGAGAGGTACGCAGTATTTT; cdr3_aa: CASIATSGTSGRGTQYF
d_call: TRBD2; j_call: TRBJ2-1; clone_size: NA; v_call: TRBV6-5; cdr3_nt: TGTGCCAGCAGTTACTCAGGGACTAGCGGGTTTGAGCAGTTCTTC; cdr3_aa: CASSYSGTSGFEQFF
d_call: TRBD1; j_call: TRBJ1-1; clone_size: NA; v_call: TRBV2; cdr3_nt: TGTGCCAGCGAGAGAACAGGGGACACTGAAGCTTTCTTT; cdr3_aa: CASERTGDTEAFF
d_call: TRBD1; j_call: TRBJ1-1; clone_size: NA; v_call: TRBV6-5; cdr3_nt: TGTGCCAGCATTTACCGGGAACAGGGGCAGTCAGGAGCTTTCTTT; cdr3_aa: CASIYREQGQSGAFF
d_call: NA; j_call: TRBJ2-2; clone_size: NA; v_call: TRBV10-3; cdr3_nt: TGTGCCATCAGGAGATCTAGCGATCACGGGGAGCTGTTTTTT; cdr3_aa: CAIRRSSDHGELFF
d_call: TRBD1; j_call: TRBJ1-1; clone_size: NA; v_call: TRBV19; cdr3_nt: TGTGCCAGTAGGGGGACAGTCGGGGAAGCTTTCTTT; cdr3_aa: CASRGTVGEAFF
d_call: NA; j_call: TRBJ1-3; clone_size: NA; v_call: TRBV7-2; cdr3_nt: TGTGCCAGCAGTCCTAACTCTGGAAACACCATATATTTT; cdr3_aa: CASSPNSGNTIYF
d_call: TRBD2; j_call: TRBJ2-1; clone_size: few; v_call: TRBV5-1; cdr3_nt: TGCGCCAGCAGCTTGACGACTAGCGGGAGGCAATTCAATGAGCAGTTCTTC; cdr3_aa: CASSLTTSGRQFNEQFF
d_call: TRBD1; j_call: TRBJ2-4; clone_size: NA; v_call: TRBV28; cdr3_nt: TGTGCCAGCAGTTTGTATCGGGACAGCAAAAACATTCAGTACTTC; cdr3_aa: CASSLYRDSKNIQYF
d_call: NA; j_call: TRBJ2-5; clone_size: NA; v_call: TRBV2; cdr3_nt: TGTGCCAGCAGCTTCAGGGGAGTAGAGACCCAGTACTTC; cdr3_aa: CASSFRGVETQYF
d_call: TRBD2; j_call: TRBJ2-3; clone_size: NA; v_call: TRBV6-1; cdr3_nt: TGTGCCAGCAGTGAAGCAAGAAGCGGGAGCAGAAGAGCAGATACGCAGTATTTT; cdr3_aa: CASSEARSGSRRADTQYF
d_call: NA; j_call: TRBJ2-5; clone_size: NA; v_call: TRBV28; cdr3_nt: TGTGCCAGCAGGTCCGATGGGCTAGCTGAGACCCAGTACTTC; cdr3_aa: CASRSDGLAETQYF
d_call: NA; j_call: TRBJ1-4; clone_size: NA; v_call: TRBV18; cdr3_nt: TGTGCCAGCTCCCGTAACCAGGAAAAACTGTTTTTT; cdr3_aa: CASSRNQEKLFF
d_call: NA; j_call: TRBJ1-4; clone_size: few; v_call: TRBV7-9; cdr3_nt: TGTGCCAGCAGCTCGATGAGGGGGACGGGTGAAAAACTGTTTTTT; cdr3_aa: CASSSMRGTGEKLFF
d_call: TRBD1; j_call: TRBJ1-3; clone_size: NA; v_call: TRBV7-2; cdr3_nt: TGTGCCAGCAGCTTAGCGGGACAGGTCTCTGGAAACACCATATATTTT; cdr3_aa: CASSLAGQVSGNTIYF
d_call: NA; j_call: TRBJ1-4; clone_size: NA; v_call: TRBV3-1/TRBV3-2; cdr3_nt: TGTGCCAGCAGCCAAGGTGACAGCTCAACTAATGAAAAACTGTTTTTT; cdr3_aa: CASSQGDSSTNEKLFF
d_call: NA; j_call: TRBJ1-6; clone_size: NA; v_call: TRBV5-1; cdr3_nt: TGCGCCAGCAGCTTGGCCTGGGGAGGACTTGGTTCACCCCTCCACTTT; cdr3_aa: CASSLAWGGLGSPLHF
d_call: NA; j_call: TRBJ1-3; clone_size: NA; v_call: TRBV5-1; cdr3_nt: TGCGCCAGCAGCTTGGCACAGGGCGGCACCATATATTTT; cdr3_aa: CASSLAQGGTIYF
d_call: NA; j_call: TRBJ1-4; clone_size: NA; v_call: TRBV7-2; cdr3_nt: TGTGCCAGCAGCTTAGGTTCGTGGGGGACATCAAGGGAGGAAAAACTGTTTTTT; cdr3_aa: CASSLGSWGTSREEKLFF
d_call: TRBD1; j_call: TRBJ1-6; clone_size: NA; v_call: TRBV5-4; cdr3_nt: TGTGCCAGCAGCTTACCCACAGGGGATAATTCACCCCTCCACTTT; cdr3_aa: CASSLPTGDNSPLHF
d_call: TRBD1; j_call: TRBJ2-7; clone_size: NA; v_call: TRBV18; cdr3_nt: TGTGCCAGCTCACCTCAGGGACAGACTTACGAGCAGTACTTC; cdr3_aa: CASSPQGQTYEQYF
d_call: TRBD1; j_call: TRBJ1-2; clone_size: NA; v_call: TRBV5-1; cdr3_nt: TGCGCCAGCAGCTTAGCCGGGACAGGGGGCTACACCTTC; cdr3_aa: CASSLAGTGGYTF
d_call: NA; j_call: TRBJ1-1; clone_size: NA; v_call: TRBV18; cdr3_nt: TGTGCCAGCTCACGATCGACACCGAACACTGAAGCTTTCTTT; cdr3_aa: CASSRSTPNTEAFF
d_call: TRBD1; j_call: TRBJ2-2; clone_size: NA; v_call: TRBV5-1; cdr3_nt: TGCGCCAGCAGCTTGGGTCTACAGGGGCACACCGGGGAGCTGTTTTTT; cdr3_aa: CASSLGLQGHTGELFF
d_call: NA; j_call: TRBJ2-1; clone_size: NA; v_call: TRBV18; cdr3_nt: TGTGCCAGCTCACACCGCGGGACGCCTCTAAGGGATGAGCAGTTCTTC; cdr3_aa: CASSHRGTPLRDEQFF
d_call: TRBD2; j_call: TRBJ2-2; clone_size: NA; v_call: TRBV29-1; cdr3_nt: TGCAGCGTTGGGCTAGCGGGGACCACCGGGGAGCTGTTTTTT; cdr3_aa: CSVGLAGTTGELFF
d_call: NA; j_call: TRBJ2-5; clone_size: NA; v_call: TRBV29-1; cdr3_nt: TGCAGCGTTGCCGGGACACTGGAGACCCAGTACTTC; cdr3_aa: CSVAGTLETQYF
d_call: TRBD1; j_call: TRBJ2-1; clone_size: NA; v_call: TRBV11-2; cdr3_nt: TGTGCCAGCAGACGGACAGGGGCGGACAATGAGCAGTTCTTC; cdr3_aa: CASRRTGADNEQFF
d_call: NA; j_call: TRBJ1-3; clone_size: NA; v_call: TRBV30; cdr3_nt: TGTGCCTGGATGCAATGGGAGAGCTCTGGAAACACCATATATTTT; cdr3_aa: CAWMQWESSGNTIYF